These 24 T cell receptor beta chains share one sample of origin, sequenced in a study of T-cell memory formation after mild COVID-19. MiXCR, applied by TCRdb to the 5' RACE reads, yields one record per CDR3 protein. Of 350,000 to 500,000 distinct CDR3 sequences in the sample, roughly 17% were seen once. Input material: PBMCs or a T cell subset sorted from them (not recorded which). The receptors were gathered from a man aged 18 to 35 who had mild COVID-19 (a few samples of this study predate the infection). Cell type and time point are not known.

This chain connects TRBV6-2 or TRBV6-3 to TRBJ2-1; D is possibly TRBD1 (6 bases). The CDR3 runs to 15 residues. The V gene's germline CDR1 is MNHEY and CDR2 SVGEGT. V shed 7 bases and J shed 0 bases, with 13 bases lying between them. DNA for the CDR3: TGTGCCAGCATCAGGACAGCTAGCTCCTACAATGAGCAGTTCTTC. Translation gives CASIRTASSYNEQFF.

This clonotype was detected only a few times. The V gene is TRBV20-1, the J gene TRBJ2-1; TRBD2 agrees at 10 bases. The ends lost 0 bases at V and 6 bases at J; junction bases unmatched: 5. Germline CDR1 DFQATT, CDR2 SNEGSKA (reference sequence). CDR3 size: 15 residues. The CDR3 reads CSARDPQRGGNEQFF. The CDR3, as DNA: TGCAGTGCTAGAGATCCCCAGCGGGGGGGCAATGAGCAGTTCTTC.

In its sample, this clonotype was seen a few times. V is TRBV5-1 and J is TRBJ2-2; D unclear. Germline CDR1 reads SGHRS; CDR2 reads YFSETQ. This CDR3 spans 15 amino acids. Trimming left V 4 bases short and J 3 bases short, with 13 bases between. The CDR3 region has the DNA TGCGCCAGCAGCGGGTCGCATCCTTACACCGGGGAGCTGTTTTTT. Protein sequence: CASSGSHPYTGELFF.

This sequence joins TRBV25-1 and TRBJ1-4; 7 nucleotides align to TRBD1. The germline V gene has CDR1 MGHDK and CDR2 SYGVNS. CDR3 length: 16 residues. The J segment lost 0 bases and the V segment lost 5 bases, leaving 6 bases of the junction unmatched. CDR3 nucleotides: TGTGCCAGCAGTCCTTGGGACAGTGCAACTAATGAAAAACTGTTTTTT. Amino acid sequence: CASSPWDSATNEKLFF.

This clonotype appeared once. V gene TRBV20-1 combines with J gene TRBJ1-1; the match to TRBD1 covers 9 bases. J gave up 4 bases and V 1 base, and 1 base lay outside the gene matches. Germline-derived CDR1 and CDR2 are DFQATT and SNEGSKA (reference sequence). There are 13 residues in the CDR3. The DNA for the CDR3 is TGCAGTGCTAGAGCGGGACAGGGCACTGAAGCTTTCTTT. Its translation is CSARAGQGTEAFF.

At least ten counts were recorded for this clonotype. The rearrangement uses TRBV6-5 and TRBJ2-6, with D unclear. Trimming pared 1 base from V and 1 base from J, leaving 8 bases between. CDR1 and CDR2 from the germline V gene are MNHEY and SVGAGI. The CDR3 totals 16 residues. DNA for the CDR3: TGTGCCAGCAGTTACTTCGGAACATCTGGGGCCAACGTCCTGACTTTC. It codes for CASSYFGTSGANVLTF.

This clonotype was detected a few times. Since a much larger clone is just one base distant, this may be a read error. CDR3 coding DNA: TGTGCCAGCAGCTGGAGCGGGGGGGCCCCCGGGGAGCTGTTTTTT. Translation: CASSWSGGAPGELFF. V usage is TRBV6-5 and J usage is TRBJ2-2; 10 positions match TRBD2. J was trimmed by 6 bases and V by 6 bases; bases with no gene match: 7. This CDR3 is 15 amino acids long. The germline gives CDR1 MNHEY, CDR2 SVGAGI.

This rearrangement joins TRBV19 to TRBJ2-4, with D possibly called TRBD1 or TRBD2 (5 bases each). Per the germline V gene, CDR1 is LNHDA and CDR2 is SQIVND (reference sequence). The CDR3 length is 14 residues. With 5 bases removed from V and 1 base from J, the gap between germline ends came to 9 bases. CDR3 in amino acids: CASSWDGAKNIQYF. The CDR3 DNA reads TGTGCCAGTAGTTGGGACGGGGCCAAAAACATTCAGTACTTC.

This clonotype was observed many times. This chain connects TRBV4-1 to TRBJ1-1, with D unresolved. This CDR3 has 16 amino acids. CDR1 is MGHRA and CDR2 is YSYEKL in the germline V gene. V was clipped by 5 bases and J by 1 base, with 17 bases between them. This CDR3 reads CASSSRTGQQNTEAFF. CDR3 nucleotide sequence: TGCGCCAGCAGCAGCAGGACTGGGCAGCAGAACACTGAAGCTTTCTTT.

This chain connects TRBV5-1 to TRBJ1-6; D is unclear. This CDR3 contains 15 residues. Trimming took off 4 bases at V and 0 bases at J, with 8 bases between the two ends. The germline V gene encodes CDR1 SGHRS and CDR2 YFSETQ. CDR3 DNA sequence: TGCGCCAGCAGCCTACATCGCTCCTATAATTCACCCCTCCACTTT. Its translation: CASSLHRSYNSPLHF.

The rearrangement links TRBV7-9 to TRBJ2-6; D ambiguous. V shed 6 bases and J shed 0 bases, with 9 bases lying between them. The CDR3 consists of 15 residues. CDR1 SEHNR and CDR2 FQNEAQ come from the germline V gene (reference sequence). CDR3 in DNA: TGTGCCAGCAGTCCCGCCACCTCTGGGGCCAACGTCCTGACTTTC. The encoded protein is CASSPATSGANVLTF.

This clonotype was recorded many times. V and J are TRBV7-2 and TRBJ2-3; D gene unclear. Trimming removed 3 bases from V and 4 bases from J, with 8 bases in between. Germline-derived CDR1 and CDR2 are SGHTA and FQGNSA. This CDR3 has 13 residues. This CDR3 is CASSFYSSDTQYF. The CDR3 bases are TGTGCCAGCAGCTTTTATTCATCAGATACGCAGTATTTT.

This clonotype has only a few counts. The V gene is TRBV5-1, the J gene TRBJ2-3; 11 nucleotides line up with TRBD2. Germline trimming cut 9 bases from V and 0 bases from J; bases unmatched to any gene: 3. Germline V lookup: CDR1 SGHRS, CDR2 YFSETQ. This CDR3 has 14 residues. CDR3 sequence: CATTSGVSTDTQYF. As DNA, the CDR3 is TGCGCCACGACTAGCGGGGTGAGCACAGATACGCAGTATTTT.

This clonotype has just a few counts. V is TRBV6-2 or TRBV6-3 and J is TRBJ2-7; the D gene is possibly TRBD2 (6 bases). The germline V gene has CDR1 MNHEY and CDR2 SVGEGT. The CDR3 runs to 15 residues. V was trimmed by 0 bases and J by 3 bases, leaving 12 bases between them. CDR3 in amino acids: CASSYSIGGLYEQYV. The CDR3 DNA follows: TGTGCCAGCAGTTACTCGATTGGAGGGCTCTACGAGCAGTACGTC.

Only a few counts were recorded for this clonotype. CDR3: CASSQVANQETQYF. The CDR3 DNA reads as TGCGCCAGCAGCCAAGTCGCCAACCAAGAGACCCAGTACTTC. The chain employs TRBV4-3 and TRBJ2-5; D ambiguous. Germline-derived CDR1 and CDR2 are LGHNA and YSLEER. The CDR3 loop spans 14 amino acids. The V end lost 1 base, the J end lost 0 bases, and 6 bases lay between the germline ends.

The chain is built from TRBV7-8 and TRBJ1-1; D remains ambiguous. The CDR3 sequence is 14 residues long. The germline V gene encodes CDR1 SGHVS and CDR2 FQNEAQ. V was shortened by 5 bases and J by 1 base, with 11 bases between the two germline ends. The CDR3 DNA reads TGTGCCAGCAGCGAGGGCGCCCCGAACACTGAAGCTTTCTTT. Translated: CASSEGAPNTEAFF.

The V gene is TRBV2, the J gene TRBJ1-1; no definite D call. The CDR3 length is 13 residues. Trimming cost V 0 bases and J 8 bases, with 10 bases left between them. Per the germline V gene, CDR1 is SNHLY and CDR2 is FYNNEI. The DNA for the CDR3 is TGTGCCAGCAGTGAAGCGCTTTGGCAGGAAGCTTTCTTT. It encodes CASSEALWQEAFF.

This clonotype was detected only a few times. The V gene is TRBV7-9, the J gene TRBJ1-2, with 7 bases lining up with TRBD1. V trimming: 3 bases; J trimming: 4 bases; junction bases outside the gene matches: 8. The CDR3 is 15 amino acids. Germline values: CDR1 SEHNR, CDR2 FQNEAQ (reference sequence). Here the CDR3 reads CASSFGRGMVYGYTF. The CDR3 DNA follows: TGTGCCAGCAGCTTCGGCAGGGGGATGGTCTATGGCTACACCTTC.

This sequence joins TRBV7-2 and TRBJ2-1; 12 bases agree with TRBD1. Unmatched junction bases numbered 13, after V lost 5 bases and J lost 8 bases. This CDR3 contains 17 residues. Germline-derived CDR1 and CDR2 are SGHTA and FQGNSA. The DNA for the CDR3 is TGTGCCAGCAGCCCTTGGCGGGGACAGGGGGCAATGGATGAGCAGTTCTTC. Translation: CASSPWRGQGAMDEQFF.

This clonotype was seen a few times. Written as DNA, the CDR3 is TGCAGTGCGCAGACAGGGGGCTCCGGGGAGCTGTTTTTT. This gives the protein CSAQTGGSGELFF. J is TRBJ2-2 and V is TRBV20-1, with 10 bases aligning to TRBD1. The length of the CDR3 is 13 residues. The J segment lost 6 bases and the V segment lost 6 bases, leaving 4 bases of the junction unmatched. The V gene's germline CDR1 is DFQATT and CDR2 SNEGSKA (reference sequence).

In nucleotides, the CDR3 is TGTGCCAGCAAGTCACAGGTGGACACCGGGGAGCTGTTTTTT. Protein product: CASKSQVDTGELFF. The chain couples TRBV7-2 to TRBJ2-2, with a possible D match to TRBD1 (5 bases). Per germline, CDR1 SGHTA and CDR2 FQGNSA. Trimming left V 7 bases short and J 3 bases short, with 12 bases between. This CDR3 contains 14 residues.

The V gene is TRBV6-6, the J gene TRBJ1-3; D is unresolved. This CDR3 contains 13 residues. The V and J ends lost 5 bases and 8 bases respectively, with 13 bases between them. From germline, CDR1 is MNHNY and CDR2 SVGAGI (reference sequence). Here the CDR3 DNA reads TGTGCCAGCAGTAAAGGTCTTTACGACACCATATATTTT. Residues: CASSKGLYDTIYF.

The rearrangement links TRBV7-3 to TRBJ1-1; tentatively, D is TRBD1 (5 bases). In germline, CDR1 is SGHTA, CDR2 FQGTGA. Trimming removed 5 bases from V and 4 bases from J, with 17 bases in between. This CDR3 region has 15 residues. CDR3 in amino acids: CASSHLGSGGTEAFF. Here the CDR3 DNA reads TGTGCCAGCAGCCACCTCGGGTCGGGGGGCACTGAAGCTTTCTTT.

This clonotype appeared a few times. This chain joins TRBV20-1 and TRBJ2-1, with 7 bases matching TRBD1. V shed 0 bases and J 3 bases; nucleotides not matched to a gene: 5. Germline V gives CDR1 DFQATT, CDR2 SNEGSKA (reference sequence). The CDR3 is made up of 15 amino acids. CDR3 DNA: TGCAGTGCTAGAGATTTGACAGGGTACTACAATGAGCAGTTCTTC. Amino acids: CSARDLTGYYNEQFF.